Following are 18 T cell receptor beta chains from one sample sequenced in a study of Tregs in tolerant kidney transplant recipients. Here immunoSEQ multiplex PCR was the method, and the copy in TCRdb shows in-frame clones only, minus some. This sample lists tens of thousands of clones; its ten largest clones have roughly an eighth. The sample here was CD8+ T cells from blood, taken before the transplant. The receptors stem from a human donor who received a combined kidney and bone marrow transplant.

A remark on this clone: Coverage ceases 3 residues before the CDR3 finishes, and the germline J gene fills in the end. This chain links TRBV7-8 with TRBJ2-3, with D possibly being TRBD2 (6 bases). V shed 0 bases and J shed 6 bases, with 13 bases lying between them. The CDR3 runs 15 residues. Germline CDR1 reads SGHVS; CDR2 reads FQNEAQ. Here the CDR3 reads CASSLANGGPDTQYF. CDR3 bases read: TGTGCCAGCAGCTTAGCGAACGGAGGGCCGGATACG.

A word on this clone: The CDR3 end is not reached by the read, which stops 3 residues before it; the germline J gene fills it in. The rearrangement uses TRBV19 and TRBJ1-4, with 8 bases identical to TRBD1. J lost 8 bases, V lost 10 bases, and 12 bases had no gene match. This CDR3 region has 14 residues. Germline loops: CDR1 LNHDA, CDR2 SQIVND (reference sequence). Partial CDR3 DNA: TGTGCCACCTCCTCACAGGGGGTGGGGGAAAAA. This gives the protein CATSSQGVGEK. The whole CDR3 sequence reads CATSSQGVGEKLFF.

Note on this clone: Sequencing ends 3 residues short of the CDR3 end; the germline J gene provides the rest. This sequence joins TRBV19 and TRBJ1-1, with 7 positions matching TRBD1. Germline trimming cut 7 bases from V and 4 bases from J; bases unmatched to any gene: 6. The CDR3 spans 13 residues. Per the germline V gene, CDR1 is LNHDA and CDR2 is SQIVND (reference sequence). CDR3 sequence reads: CASNQGDPTEAFF. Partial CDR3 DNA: TGTGCCAGTAATCAGGGGGACCCCACTGAA.

Partial CDR3 DNA: TGTGCCAGCAGTGCTAATACGGGACTCCTTTACGAG. Translating it yields CASSANTGLLYE. The whole CDR3 protein is CASSANTGLLYEQYF. The rearrangement links TRBV6-1 to TRBJ2-7, with D maybe TRBD2 (6 bases). The read ends 3 residues before the CDR3 terminus; that terminus is restored from the germline J gene. The CDR3 length is 15 residues. Trimming took off 4 bases at V and 4 bases at J, with 17 bases between the two ends. Germline V gives CDR1 MNHNS, CDR2 SASEGT.

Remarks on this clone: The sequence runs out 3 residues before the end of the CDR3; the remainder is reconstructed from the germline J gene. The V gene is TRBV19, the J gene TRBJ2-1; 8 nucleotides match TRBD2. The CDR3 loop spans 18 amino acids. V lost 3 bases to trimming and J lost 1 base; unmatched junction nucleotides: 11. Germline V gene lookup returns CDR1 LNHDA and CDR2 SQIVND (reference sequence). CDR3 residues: CASSMDLREVGSYNEQFF. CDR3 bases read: TGTGCCAGTAGTATGGACTTGCGGGAGGTCGGATCCTACAATGAG.

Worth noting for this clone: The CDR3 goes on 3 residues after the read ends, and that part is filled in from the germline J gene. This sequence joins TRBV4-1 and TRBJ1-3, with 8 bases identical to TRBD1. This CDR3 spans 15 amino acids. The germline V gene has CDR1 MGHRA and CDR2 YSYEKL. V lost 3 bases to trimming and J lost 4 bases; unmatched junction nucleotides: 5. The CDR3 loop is CASSHDRGTGNTIYF. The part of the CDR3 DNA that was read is TGCGCCAGCAGCCATGACAGGGGTACAGGAAACACC.

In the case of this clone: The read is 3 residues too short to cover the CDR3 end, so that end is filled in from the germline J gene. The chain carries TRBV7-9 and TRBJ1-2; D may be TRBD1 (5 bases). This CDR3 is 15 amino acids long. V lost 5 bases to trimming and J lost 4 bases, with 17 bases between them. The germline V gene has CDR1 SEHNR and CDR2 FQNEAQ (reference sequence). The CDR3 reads CASSGDDSESYGYTF. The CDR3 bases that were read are TGTGCCAGCAGCGGCGATGACAGCGAATCCTATGGC.

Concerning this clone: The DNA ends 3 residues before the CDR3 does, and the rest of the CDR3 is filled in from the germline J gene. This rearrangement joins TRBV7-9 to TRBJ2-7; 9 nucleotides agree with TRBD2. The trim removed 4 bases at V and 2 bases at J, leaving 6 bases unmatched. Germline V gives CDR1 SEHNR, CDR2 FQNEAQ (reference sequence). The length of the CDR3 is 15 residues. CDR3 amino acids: CASSSTSGWTYEQYF. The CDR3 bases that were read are TGTGCCAGCAGCTCCACTAGCGGGTGGACCTACGAG.

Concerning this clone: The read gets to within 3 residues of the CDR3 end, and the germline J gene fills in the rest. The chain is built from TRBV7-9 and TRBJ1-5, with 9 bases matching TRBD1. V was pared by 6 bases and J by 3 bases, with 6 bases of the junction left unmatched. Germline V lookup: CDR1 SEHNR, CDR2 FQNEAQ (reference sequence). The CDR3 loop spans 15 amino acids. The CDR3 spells CASSPGQGYNQPQHF. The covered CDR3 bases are TGTGCCAGCAGTCCGGGACAGGGCTACAATCAGCCC.

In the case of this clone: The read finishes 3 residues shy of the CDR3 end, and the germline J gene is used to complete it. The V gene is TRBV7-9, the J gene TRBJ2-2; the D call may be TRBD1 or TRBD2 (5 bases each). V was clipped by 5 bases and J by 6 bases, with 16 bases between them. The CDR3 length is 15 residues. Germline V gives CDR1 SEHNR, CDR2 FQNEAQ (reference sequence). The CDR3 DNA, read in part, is TGTGCCAGCAGCCAATTCGGGCGAGGGGCCGGGGAG. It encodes CASSQFGRGAGE. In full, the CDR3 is CASSQFGRGAGELFF. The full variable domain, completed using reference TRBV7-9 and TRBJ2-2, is DTGVSQNPRHKITKRGQNVTFRCDPISEHNRLYWYRQTLGQGPEFLTYFQNEAQLEKSRLLSDRFSAERPKGSFSTLEIQRTEQGDSAMYLCASSQFGRGAGELFFGEGSRLTVL.

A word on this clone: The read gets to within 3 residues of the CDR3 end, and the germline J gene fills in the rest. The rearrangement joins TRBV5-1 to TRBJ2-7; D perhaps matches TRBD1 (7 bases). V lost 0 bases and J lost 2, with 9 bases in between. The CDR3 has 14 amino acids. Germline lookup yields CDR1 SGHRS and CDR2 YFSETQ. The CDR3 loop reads CASSLGGTAYEQYF. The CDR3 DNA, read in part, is TGCGCCAGCAGCTTGGGCGGGACAGCCTACGAG. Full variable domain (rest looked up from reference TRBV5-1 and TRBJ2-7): KAGVTQTPRYLIKTRGQQVTLSCSPISGHRSVSWYQQTPGQGLQFLFEYFSETQRNKGNFPGRFSGRQFSNSRSEMNVSTLELGDSALYLCASSLGGTAYEQYFGPGTRLTVT.

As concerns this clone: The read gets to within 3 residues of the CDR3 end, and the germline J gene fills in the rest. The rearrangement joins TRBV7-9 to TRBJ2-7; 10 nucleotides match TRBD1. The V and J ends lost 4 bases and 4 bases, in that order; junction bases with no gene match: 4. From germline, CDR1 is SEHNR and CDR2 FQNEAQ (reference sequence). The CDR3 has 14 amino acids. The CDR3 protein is CASSSTGGAYEQYF. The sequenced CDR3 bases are TGTGCCAGCAGCTCGACAGGGGGCGCTTACGAG.

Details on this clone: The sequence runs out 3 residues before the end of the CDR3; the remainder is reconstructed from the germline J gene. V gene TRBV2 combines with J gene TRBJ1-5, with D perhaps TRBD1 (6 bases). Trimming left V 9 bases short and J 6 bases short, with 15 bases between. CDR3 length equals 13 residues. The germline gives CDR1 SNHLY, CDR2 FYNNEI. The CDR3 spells CASGPTGVQPQHF. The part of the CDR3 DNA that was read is TGTGCCAGTGGACCGACAGGCGTTCAGCCC.

This CDR3 reads CASSIGIPGELFF. CDR3 DNA, as far as it was read: TGTGCCAGTAGTATAGGTATCCCCGGGGAG. The chain has TRBV19 and TRBJ2-2; D gene unclear. The CDR3 goes on 3 residues after the read ends, and that part is filled in from the germline J gene. Trimming took 1 base from V and 6 from J, leaving 6 bases between them. The CDR3 has 13 amino acids. Germline V lookup: CDR1 LNHDA, CDR2 SQIVND (reference sequence).

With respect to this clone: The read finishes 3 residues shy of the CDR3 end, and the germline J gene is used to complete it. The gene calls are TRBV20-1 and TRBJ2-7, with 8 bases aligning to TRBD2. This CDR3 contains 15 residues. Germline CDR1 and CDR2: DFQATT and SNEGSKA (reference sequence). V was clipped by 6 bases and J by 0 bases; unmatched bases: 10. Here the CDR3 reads CSAKYIAGSSYEQYF. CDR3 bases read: TGCAGTGCGAAATATATAGCGGGAAGCTCCTACGAG.

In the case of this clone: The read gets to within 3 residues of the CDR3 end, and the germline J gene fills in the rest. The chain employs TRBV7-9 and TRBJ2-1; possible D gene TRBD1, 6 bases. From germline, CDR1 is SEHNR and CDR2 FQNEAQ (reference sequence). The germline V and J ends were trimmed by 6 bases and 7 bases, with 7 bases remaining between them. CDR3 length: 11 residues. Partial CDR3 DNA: TGTGCCAGCAGAAGGGGGAATGAG. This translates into CASRRGNE. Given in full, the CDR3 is CASRRGNEQFF.

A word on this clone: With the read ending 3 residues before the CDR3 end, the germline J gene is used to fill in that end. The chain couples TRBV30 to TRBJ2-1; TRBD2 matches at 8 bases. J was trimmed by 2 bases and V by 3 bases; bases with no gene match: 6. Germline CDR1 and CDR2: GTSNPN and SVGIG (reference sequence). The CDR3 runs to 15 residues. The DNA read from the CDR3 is TGTGCCTGGAGACCACTAGCGGTCACCTACAATGAG. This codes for CAWRPLAVTYNE. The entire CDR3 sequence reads CAWRPLAVTYNEQFF.

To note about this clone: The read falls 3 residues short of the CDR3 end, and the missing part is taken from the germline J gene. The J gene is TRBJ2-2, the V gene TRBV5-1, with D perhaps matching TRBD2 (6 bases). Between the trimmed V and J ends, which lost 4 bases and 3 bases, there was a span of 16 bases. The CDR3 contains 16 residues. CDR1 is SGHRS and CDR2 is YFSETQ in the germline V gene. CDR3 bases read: TGCGCCAGCAGCCTGTACGGGGGAGAATACACCGGGGAG. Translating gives CASSLYGGEYTGE. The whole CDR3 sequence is CASSLYGGEYTGELFF.